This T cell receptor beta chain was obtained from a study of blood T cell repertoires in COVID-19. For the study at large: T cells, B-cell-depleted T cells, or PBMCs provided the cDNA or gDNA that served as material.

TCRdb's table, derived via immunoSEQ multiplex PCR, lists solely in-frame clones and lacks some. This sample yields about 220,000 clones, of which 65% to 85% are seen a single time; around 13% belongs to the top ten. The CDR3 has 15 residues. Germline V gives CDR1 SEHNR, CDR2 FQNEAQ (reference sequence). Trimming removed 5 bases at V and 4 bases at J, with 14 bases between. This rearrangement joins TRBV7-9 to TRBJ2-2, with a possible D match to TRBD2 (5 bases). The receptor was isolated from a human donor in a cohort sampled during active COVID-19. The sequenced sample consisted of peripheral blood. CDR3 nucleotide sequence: TGTGCCAGCAGCAACCGGGCTGGAGGCACCGGGGAGCTGTTTTTT. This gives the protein CASSNRAGGTGELFF.